The T cell receptor (beta chain) under discussion was sequenced for a study of cytomegalovirus exposure and HLA in healthy donors. Turning to the study itself: Out of 150 million to 200 million T cells, an earlier analysis found around 120 million unique TCR beta sequences in total. Study-wide points: The number of N-insertions in an Asian-associated ancestry cluster was reportedly below the 666-donor mean in a later analysis.

This PCR relied on a set of 60 Vbeta primers and 13 Jbeta primers. Sequencing was performed with immunoSEQ multiplex PCR; in TCRdb, only in-frame clones are kept and a portion is missing. The sample holds 65,000 to 70,000 clones, more than 80% seen once. As to this clone: What it binds is unknown.

CDR3 length: 13 amino acids. Trimming cost V 6 bases and J 5 bases, with 13 bases left between them. The germline V gene has CDR1 MNHEY and CDR2 SVGAGI. The chain carries TRBV6-5 and TRBJ1-2, with D possibly TRBD1 on 6 matching bases. The receptor was derived from a woman aged 30 to 39 in good health and CMV-seropositive. Sequences were obtained from PBMCs. This chain's CDR3 is CASRALDSYGYTF. The CDR3 nucleotides read TGTGCCAGCAGAGCCCTGGACAGTTATGGCTACACCTTC.